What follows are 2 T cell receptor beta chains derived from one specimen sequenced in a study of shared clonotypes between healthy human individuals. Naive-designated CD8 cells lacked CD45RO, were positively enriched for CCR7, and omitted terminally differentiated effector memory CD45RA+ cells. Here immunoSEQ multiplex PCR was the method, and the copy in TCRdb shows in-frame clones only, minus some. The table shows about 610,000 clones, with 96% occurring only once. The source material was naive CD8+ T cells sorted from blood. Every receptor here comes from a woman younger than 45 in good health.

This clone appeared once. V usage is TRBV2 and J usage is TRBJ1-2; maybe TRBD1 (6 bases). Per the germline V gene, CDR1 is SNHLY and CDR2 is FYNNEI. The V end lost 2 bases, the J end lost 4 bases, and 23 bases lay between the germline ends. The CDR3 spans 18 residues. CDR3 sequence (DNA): TGTGCCAGCAGTGAACCCCCGGGGTGGGGGCTGCTTGTCTATGGCTACACCTTC. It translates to CASSEPPGWGLLVYGYTF.

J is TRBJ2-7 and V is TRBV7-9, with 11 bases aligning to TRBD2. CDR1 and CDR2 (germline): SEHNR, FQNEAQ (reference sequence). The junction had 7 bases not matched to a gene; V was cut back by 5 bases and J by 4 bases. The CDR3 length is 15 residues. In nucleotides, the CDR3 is TGTGCCAGCAGCCCCTCGACTAGCGGGGCGTACGAGCAGTACTTC. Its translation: CASSPSTSGAYEQYF.